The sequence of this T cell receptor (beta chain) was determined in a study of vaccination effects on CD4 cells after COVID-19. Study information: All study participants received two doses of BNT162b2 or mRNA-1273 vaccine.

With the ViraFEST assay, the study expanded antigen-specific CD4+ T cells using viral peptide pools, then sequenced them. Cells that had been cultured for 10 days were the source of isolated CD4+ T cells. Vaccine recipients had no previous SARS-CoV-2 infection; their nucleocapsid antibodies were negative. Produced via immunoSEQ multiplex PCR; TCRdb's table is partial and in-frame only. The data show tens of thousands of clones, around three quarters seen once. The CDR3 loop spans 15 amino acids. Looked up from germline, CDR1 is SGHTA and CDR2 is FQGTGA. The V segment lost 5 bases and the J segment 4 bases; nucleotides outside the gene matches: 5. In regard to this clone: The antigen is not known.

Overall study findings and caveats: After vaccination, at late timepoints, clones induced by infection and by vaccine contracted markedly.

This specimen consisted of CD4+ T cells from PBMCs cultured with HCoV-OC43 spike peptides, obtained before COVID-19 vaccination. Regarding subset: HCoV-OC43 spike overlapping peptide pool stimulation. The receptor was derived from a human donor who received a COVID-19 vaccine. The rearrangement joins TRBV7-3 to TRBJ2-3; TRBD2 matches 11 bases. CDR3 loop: CASSRSGGVADTQYF. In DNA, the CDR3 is TGTGCCAGCAGCCGTAGCGGGGGGGTAGCAGATACGCAGTATTTT.